These T cell receptor beta chains were read from a single sample in a study of CD8 T cells in ankylosing spondylitis. A single record per CDR3 protein comes from TCRdb applying MiXCR to the 5' RACE reads. The repertoire consists of around 320,000 distinct CDR3 sequences, with around 21% occurring once and the leading ten covering 3.5% to 4.5%. The specimen was blood, either unsorted or a sorted T cell fraction (not recorded which). Receptors originate from a female donor with ankylosing spondylitis or in good health (not recorded which). Both conserved end residues are part of each CDR3. D genes are given only for firm matches. Clone size is stated in some rows and not others, as once, few, many or a class when expanded.

j_gene | abundance | d_gene | v_gene | CDR3aa | CDR3nt
TRBJ1-1 | many | TRBD1 | TRBV6-2/TRBV6-3 | CASSRQGGTEAFF | TGTGCCAGCAGTCGACAGGGCGGGACTGAAGCTTTCTTT
TRBJ1-2 | few | - | TRBV20-1 | CSARDPSSNYGYTF | TGCAGTGCTAGGGACCCTAGTTCTAACTATGGCTACACCTTC
TRBJ2-7 | - | TRBD1 | TRBV2 | CASSWTGGHEQYF | TGTGCCAGCAGTTGGACAGGGGGCCACGAGCAGTACTTC
TRBJ1-2 | many | - | TRBV6-1 | CASSNGWGNGYTF | TGTGCCAGCAGCAACGGGTGGGGGAATGGCTACACCTTC
TRBJ1-2 | many | - | TRBV7-2 | CASSSARLTKYGYTF | TGTGCCAGCAGCTCTGCCCGGCTAACAAAGTATGGCTACACCTTC
TRBJ2-1 | - | - | TRBV21-1 | CASSRRGGNEQFF | TGTGCCAGCAGCCGCCGGGGTGGAAATGAGCAGTTCTTC
TRBJ1-1 | - | - | TRBV18 | CASSLDSTEAFF | TGTGCCAGCTCATTGGACAGCACTGAAGCTTTCTTT
TRBJ1-3 | few | TRBD1 | TRBV20-1 | CSAEGGGTDGNTIYF | TGCAGTGCCGAGGGTGGGGGGACAGATGGAAACACCATATATTTT
TRBJ2-2 | - | - | TRBV6-1 | CASSEGAGWDTGELFF | TGTGCCAGCAGTGAAGGCGCAGGGTGGGACACCGGGGAGCTGTTTTTT
TRBJ2-7 | - | - | TRBV6-5 | CASSSGQISYEQYF | TGTGCCAGCAGTTCCGGACAGATCAGTTACGAGCAGTACTTC
TRBJ1-2 | few | - | TRBV7-9 | CASSLQGGGYTF | TGTGCCAGCAGCTTGCAGGGAGGAGGCTACACCTTC
TRBJ2-2 | - | TRBD2 | TRBV18 | CASSSRVAGLPGTGELFF | TGTGCCAGCTCATCGAGGGTAGCGGGCCTCCCGGGCACCGGGGAGCTGTTTTTT
TRBJ2-5 | - | TRBD1 | TRBV2 | CASSDRGSETQYF | TGTGCCAGCAGTGACAGGGGGTCGGAGACCCAGTACTTC
TRBJ2-1 | many | - | TRBV20-1 | CSAPTELSNEQFF | TGCAGTGCTCCGACGGAGCTTAGCAATGAGCAGTTCTTC
TRBJ2-7 | - | - | TRBV20-1 | CSAREGVRLYEQYF | TGCAGTGCTAGAGAAGGGGTGCGCCTCTACGAGCAGTACTTC
TRBJ2-1 | few | - | TRBV20-1 | CSARVRKTRLGEQFF | TGCAGTGCTAGAGTCAGGAAAACTCGGCTGGGTGAGCAGTTCTTC
TRBJ2-3 | few | TRBD2 | TRBV10-3 | CAIRIVGRGRAPDTQYF | TGTGCCATCAGGATAGTAGGTCGCGGGAGGGCCCCAGATACGCAGTATTTT
TRBJ2-7 | few | - | TRBV15 | CATSRDLQVQYF | TGTGCCACCAGCAGAGATCTCCAGGTGCAGTACTTC
TRBJ2-3 | - | - | TRBV5-6 | CAISLAGSTSTDTQYF | TGTGCCATCAGCTTGGCCGGGAGTACTAGCACAGATACGCAGTATTTT
TRBJ1-1 | - | TRBD1 | TRBV6-5 | CASSYTGQGDTEAFF | TGTGCCAGCAGCTACACGGGACAGGGGGACACTGAAGCTTTCTTT
TRBJ2-3 | - | TRBD1 | TRBV28 | CASSPNRGRGTDTQYF | TGTGCCAGCAGTCCTAACAGGGGTCGTGGAACAGATACGCAGTATTTT
TRBJ1-5 | few | TRBD1 | TRBV15 | CATSRGRDSYQPQHF | TGTGCCACCAGCAGAGGCCGGGACAGTTATCAGCCCCAGCATTTT
TRBJ2-1 | few | - | TRBV21-1 | CASSKRGESSYNEQFF | TGTGCCAGCAGCAAACGGGGCGAGAGCTCCTACAATGAGCAGTTCTTC
TRBJ1-3 | few | - | TRBV10-3 | CAISDPDSGNTIYF | TGTGCCATCAGTGATCCTGATTCTGGAAACACCATATATTTT
TRBJ2-3 | many | - | TRBV29-1 | CSVGGTGLAYTQYF | TGCAGCGTTGGGGGGACGGGACTTGCGTATACGCAGTATTTT
TRBJ2-5 | few | - | TRBV20-1 | CSASQGGETQYF | TGCAGTGCTAGTCAGGGGGGTGAGACCCAGTACTTC
TRBJ1-4 | few | - | TRBV5-1 | CASSLMGRNNEKLFF | TGCGCCAGCAGCTTGATGGGACGGAATAATGAAAAACTGTTTTTT
TRBJ2-3 | - | TRBD2 | TRBV20-1 | CSARAGRGFTDTQYF | TGCAGTGCTAGAGCTGGGCGGGGGTTCACAGATACGCAGTATTTT
TRBJ2-5 | - | TRBD2 | TRBV20-1 | CSAGLGLGEETQYF | TGCAGTGCTGGACTGGGACTAGGTGAAGAGACCCAGTACTTC
TRBJ2-7 | - | - | TRBV30 | CAWSGVQEQYF | TGTGCCTGGAGTGGGGTTCAAGAGCAGTACTTC
TRBJ2-7 | - | - | TRBV3-1 | CASSQIGAAAYEQYF | TGTGCCAGCAGCCAAATAGGAGCAGCGGCATACGAGCAGTACTTC
TRBJ2-1 | - | - | TRBV19 | CASSIRRSRHNEQFF | TGTGCCAGTAGTATAAGGCGGTCGCGCCACAATGAGCAGTTCTTC
TRBJ2-1 | - | TRBD2 | TRBV2 | CASGLAGVPQFF | TGTGCCAGTGGACTAGCTGGGGTACCGCAGTTCTTC
TRBJ2-1 | many | - | TRBV12-3/TRBV12-4 | CASSPGEIYNEQFF | TGTGCCAGCAGCCCGGGAGAGATCTACAATGAGCAGTTCTTC
TRBJ2-5 | - | - | TRBV7-2 | CASSLVTVSGRAETQYF | TGTGCCAGCAGCTTAGTAACCGTGTCAGGCAGGGCAGAGACCCAGTACTTC
TRBJ2-3 | few | - | TRBV21-1 | CASSKGGGDTQYF | TGTGCCAGCAGCAAAGGGGGGGGAGATACGCAGTATTTT
TRBJ2-2 | many | - | TRBV29-1 | CSVGINTGELFF | TGCAGCGTTGGTATAAACACCGGGGAGCTGTTTTTT
TRBJ2-1 | - | - | TRBV20-1 | CSAPEAAPYNEQFF | TGCAGTGCTCCCGAGGCAGCGCCGTACAATGAGCAGTTCTTC
TRBJ2-7 | few | TRBD2 | TRBV18 | CASSPTMGGRRNEQYF | TGTGCCAGCTCGCCTACTATGGGCGGGAGGAGAAACGAGCAGTACTTC
TRBJ2-3 | few | TRBD2 | TRBV20-1 | CSARALAGGVRWTDTQYF | TGCAGTGCTCGGGCTCTAGCGGGAGGAGTTAGGTGGACAGATACGCAGTATTTT
TRBJ2-3 | few | TRBD2 | TRBV5-1 | CASSQDLAGGTDTQYF | TGCGCCAGCAGCCAAGACCTCGCGGGAGGGACAGATACGCAGTATTTT
TRBJ1-1 | - | - | TRBV30 | CAYLEGTANTEAFF | TGTGCCTACTTAGAGGGGACGGCGAACACTGAAGCTTTCTTT
TRBJ1-1 | few | - | TRBV7-2 | CASSLKGQTEAFF | TGTGCCAGCAGCTTAAAAGGCCAAACTGAAGCTTTCTTT
TRBJ2-7 | many | - | TRBV7-2 | CASSLAQGRYEQYF | TGTGCCAGCAGCTTAGCGCAGGGGAGGTACGAGCAGTACTTC
TRBJ2-1 | few | - | TRBV20-1 | CSAKAGLAYNEQFF | TGCAGTGCCAAGGCAGGGTTGGCTTACAATGAGCAGTTCTTC
TRBJ1-1 | many | - | TRBV5-4 | CASSLWGNTEAFF | TGTGCCAGCAGCTTATGGGGGAACACTGAAGCTTTCTTT
TRBJ2-4 | - | TRBD2 | TRBV19 | CASRGLAGSKNIQYF | TGTGCCAGTAGAGGACTAGCGGGAAGCAAAAACATTCAGTACTTC
TRBJ2-5 | - | TRBD2 | TRBV7-9 | CASSSLAGVAGETQYF | TGTGCCAGCAGCTCTCTAGCGGGAGTCGCCGGGGAGACCCAGTACTTC
TRBJ2-3 | many | - | TRBV20-1 | CSATVVVTDTQYF | TGCAGTGCTACAGTCGTAGTCACAGATACGCAGTATTTT
TRBJ2-3 | few | - | TRBV4-3 | CASSQDRGDFGTDTQYF | TGCGCCAGCAGCCAAGATCGAGGGGATTTCGGCACAGATACGCAGTATTTT
TRBJ2-1 | few | - | TRBV27 | CASSSRTWLDEQFF | TGTGCCAGCAGTTCCCGGACTTGGTTGGATGAGCAGTTCTTC
TRBJ2-1 | few | TRBD2 | TRBV15 | CATSRDFGAGPDNEQFF | TGTGCCACCAGCAGAGATTTTGGAGCGGGGCCCGACAATGAGCAGTTCTTC
TRBJ2-1 | few | - | TRBV15 | CATRVGDSRDEQFF | TGTGCCACCAGGGTAGGTGACAGCAGGGACGAGCAGTTCTTC